Described below is a single T cell receptor (beta chain) sequence and its context. TCRdb's copy holds only in-frame clones and misses some; the assay was immunoSEQ multiplex PCR. The sample consists of about 370,000 clones, 89% of them appearing once. This entry is derived from a study of blood T cell repertoires in COVID-19. Seattle researchers signed up patients amid active infection and tracked them longitudinally. This CDR3 contains 15 residues. Germline V CDR1 and CDR2: MNHNS, SASEGT. Germline trimming cut 3 bases from V and 0 bases from J; bases unmatched to any gene: 5. The sequence came from a woman in her twenties or thirties with COVID-19, enrolled during active disease. J is TRBJ2-7 and V is TRBV6-1, with TRBD1 matching over 7 bases. The material sequenced was peripheral blood. DNA for the CDR3: TGTGCCAGCAGTGAGCCGGGACAGAGCTCCTACGAGCAGTACGTC. Translation gives CASSEPGQSSYEQYV.